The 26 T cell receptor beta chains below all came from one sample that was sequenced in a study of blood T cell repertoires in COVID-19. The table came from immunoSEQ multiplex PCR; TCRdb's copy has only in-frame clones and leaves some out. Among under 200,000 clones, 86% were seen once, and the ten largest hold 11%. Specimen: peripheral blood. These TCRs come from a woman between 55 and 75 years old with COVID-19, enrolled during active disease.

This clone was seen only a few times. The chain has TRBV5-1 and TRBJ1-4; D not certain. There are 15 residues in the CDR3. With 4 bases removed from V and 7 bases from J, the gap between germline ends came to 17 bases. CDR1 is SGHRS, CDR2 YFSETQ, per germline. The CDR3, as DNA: TGCGCCAGCAGCGTCGACCTAGGCGAGGGTGAAAAACTGTTTTTT. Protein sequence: CASSVDLGEGEKLFF.

The CDR3 here is CASSLWQGAGNTIYF. CDR3 in DNA: TGCGCCAGCAGCTTGTGGCAGGGTGCAGGAAACACCATATATTTT. The gene calls are TRBV5-1 and TRBJ1-3; tentatively, D is TRBD1 (5 bases). From germline, CDR1 is SGHRS and CDR2 YFSETQ. Trimming stripped 1 base from V and 4 bases from J, with 12 bases between. The CDR3 length is 15 residues. The full variable domain, in which reference TRBV5-1 and TRBJ1-3 provide the parts outside the CDR3, is KAGVTQTPRYLIKTRGQQVTLSCSPISGHRSVSWYQQTPGQGLQFLFEYFSETQRNKGNFPGRFSGRQFSNSRSEMNVSTLELGDSALYLCASSLWQGAGNTIYFGEGSWLTVV.

CDR3 region: CASGRNTEAFF. The CDR3 nucleotides are TGTGCCAGCGGGAGAAACACTGAAGCTTTCTTT. The chain couples TRBV7-2 to TRBJ1-1; the D is unclear. CDR1 and CDR2 (germline): SGHTA, FQGNSA. Between the trimmed V and J ends, which lost 8 bases and 2 bases, there was a span of 6 bases. CDR3 length equals 11 residues.

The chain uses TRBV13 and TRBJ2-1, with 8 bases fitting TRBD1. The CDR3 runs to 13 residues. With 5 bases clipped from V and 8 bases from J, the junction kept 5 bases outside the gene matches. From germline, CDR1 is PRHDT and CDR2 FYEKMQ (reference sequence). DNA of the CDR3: TGTGCCAGCAGCATCGGGACAGGACATGAGCAGTTCTTC. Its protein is CASSIGTGHEQFF.

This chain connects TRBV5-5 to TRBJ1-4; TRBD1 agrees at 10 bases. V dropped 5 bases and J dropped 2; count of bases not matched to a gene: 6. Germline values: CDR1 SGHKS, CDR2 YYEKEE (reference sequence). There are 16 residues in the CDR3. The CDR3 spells CASRPGQGETNEKLFF. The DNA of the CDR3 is TGTGCCAGCAGACCTGGACAGGGGGAGACTAATGAAAAACTGTTTTTT.

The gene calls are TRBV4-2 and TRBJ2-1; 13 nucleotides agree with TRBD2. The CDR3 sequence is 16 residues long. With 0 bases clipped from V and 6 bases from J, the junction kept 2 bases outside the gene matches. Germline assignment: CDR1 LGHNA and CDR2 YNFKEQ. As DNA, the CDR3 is TGTGCCAGCAGCCAAGATTGGACTAGCGGGAGCAATGAGCAGTTCTTC. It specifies CASSQDWTSGSNEQFF.

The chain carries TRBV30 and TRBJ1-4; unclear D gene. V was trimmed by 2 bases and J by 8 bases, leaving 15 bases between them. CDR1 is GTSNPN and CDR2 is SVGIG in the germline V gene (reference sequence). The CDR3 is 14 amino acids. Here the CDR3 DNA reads TGTGCCTGGAGTTTGGGAGGGTTACACGAAAAACTGTTTTTT. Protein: CAWSLGGLHEKLFF. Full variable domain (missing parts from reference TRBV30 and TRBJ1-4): SQTIHQWPATLVQPVGSPLSLECTVEGTSNPNLYWYRQAAGRGLQLLFYSVGIGQISSEVPQNLSASRPQDRQFILSSKKLLLSDSGFYLCAWSLGGLHEKLFFGSGTQLSVL.

The CDR3 reads CASSLAGLAGETQYF. The CDR3 coding sequence is TGTGCCAGCAGCTTAGCGGGACTAGCGGGAGAGACCCAGTACTTC. This rearrangement joins TRBV7-9 to TRBJ2-5; 12 bases are shared with TRBD2. V shed 0 bases and J 4 bases; nucleotides not matched to a gene: 0. This CDR3 spans 15 amino acids. From germline, CDR1 is SEHNR and CDR2 FQNEAQ (reference sequence). The full variable domain, completed using reference TRBV7-9 and TRBJ2-5, is DTGVSQNPRHKITKRGQNVTFRCDPISEHNRLYWYRQTLGQGPEFLTYFQNEAQLEKSRLLSDRFSAERPKGSFSTLEIQRTEQGDSAMYLCASSLAGLAGETQYFGPGTRLLVL.

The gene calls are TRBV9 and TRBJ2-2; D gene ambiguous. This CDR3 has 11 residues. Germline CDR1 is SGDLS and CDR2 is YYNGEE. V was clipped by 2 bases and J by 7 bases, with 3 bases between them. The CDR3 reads CASSVRGELFF. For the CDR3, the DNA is TGTGCCAGCAGCGTTCGCGGGGAGCTGTTTTTT.

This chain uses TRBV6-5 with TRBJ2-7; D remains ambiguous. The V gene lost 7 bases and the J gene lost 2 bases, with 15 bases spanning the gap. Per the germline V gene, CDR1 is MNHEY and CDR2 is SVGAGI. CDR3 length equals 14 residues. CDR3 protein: CASTRAGFTYEQYF. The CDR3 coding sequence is TGTGCCAGCACCCGAGCAGGCTTTACCTACGAGCAGTACTTC.

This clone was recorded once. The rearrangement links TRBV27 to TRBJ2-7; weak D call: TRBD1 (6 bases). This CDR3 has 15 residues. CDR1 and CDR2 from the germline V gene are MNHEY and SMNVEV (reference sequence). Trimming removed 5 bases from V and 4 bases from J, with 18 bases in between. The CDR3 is CASSIYRDIGYEQYF. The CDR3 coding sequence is TGTGCCAGCAGTATATACAGGGACATCGGATACGAGCAGTACTTC.

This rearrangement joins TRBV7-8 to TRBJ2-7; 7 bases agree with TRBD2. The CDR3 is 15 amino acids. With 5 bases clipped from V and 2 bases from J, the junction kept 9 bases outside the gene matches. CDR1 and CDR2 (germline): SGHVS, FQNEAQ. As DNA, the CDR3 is TGTGCCAGCAGCGAACTAGCGCGCGCAACCTACGAGCAGTACTTC. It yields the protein CASSELARATYEQYF.

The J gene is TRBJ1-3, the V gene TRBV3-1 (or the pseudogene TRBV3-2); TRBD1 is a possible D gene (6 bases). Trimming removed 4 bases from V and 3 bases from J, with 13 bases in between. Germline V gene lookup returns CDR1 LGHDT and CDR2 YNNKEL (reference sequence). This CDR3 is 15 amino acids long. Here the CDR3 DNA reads TGTGCCAGCAGCCGGCCAGGGGTGGGTGGAAACACCATATATTTT. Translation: CASSRPGVGGNTIYF.

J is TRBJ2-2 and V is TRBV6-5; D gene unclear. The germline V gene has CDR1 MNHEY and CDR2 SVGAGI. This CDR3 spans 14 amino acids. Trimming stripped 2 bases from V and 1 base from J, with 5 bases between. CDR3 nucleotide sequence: TGTGCCAGCAGTTACGAGCGGAACACCGGGGAGCTGTTTTTT. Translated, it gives CASSYERNTGELFF.

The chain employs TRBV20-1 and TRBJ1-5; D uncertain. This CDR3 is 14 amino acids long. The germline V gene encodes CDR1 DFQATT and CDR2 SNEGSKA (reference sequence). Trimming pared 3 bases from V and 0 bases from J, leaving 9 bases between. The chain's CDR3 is CSASRRNSNQPQHF. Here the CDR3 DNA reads TGCAGTGCTAGTCGCAGAAATAGCAATCAGCCCCAGCATTTT.

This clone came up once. CDR3 coding DNA: TGTGCCAGCAGCTTGGGAAACAGGTTCAGCAATCAGCCCCAGCATTTT. It codes for CASSLGNRFSNQPQHF. This chain connects TRBV28 to TRBJ1-5, with D possibly TRBD1 on 5 matching bases. This CDR3 region has 16 residues. The germline gives CDR1 MDHEN, CDR2 SYDVKM. Trimming took 6 bases from V and 1 from J, leaving 16 bases between them.

This CDR3 is CNVGYNEQFF. The CDR3 DNA sequence: TGCAACGTCGGTTACAATGAGCAGTTCTTC. The J gene is TRBJ2-1, the V gene TRBV20-1; D ambiguous. The CDR3 sequence is 10 residues long. Germline lookup yields CDR1 DFQATT and CDR2 SNEGSKA (reference sequence).

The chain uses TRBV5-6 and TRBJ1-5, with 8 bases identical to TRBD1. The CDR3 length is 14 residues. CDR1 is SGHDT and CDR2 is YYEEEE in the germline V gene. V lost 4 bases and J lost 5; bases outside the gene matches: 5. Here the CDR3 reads CASSLTGGHQPQHF. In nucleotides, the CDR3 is TGTGCCAGCAGCCTAACAGGGGGGCATCAGCCCCAGCATTTT.

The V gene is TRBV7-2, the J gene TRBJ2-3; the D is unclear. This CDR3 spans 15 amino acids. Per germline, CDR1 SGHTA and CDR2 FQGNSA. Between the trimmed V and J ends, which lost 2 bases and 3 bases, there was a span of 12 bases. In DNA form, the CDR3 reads TGTGCCAGCAGCTTATTTGCGGTGGAGACAGATACGCAGTATTTT. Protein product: CASSLFAVETDTQYF. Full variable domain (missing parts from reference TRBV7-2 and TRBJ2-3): GAGVSQSPSNKVTEKGKDVELRCDPISGHTALYWYRQSLGQGLEFLIYFQGNSAPDKSGLPSDRFSAERTGGSVSTLTIQRTQQEDSAVYLCASSLFAVETDTQYFGPGTRLTVL.

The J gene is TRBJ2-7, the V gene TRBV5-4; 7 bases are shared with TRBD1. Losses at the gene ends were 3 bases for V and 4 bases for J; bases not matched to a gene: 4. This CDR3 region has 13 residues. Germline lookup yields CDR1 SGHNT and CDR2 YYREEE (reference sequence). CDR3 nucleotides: TGTGCCAGCAGCTCATTACAGGGGTACGAGCAGTACTTC. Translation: CASSSLQGYEQYF. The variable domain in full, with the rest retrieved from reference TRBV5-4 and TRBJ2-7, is ETGVTQSPTHLIKTRGQQVTLRCSSQSGHNTVSWYQQALGQGPQFIFQYYREEENGRGNFPPRFSGLQFPNYSSELNVNALELDDSALYLCASSSLQGYEQYFGPGTRLTVT.

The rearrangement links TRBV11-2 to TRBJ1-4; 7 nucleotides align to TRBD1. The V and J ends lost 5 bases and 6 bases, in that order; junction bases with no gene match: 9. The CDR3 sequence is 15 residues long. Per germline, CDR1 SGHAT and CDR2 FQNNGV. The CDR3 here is CASSLEGGWDEKLFF. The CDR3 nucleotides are TGTGCCAGCAGCCTGGAAGGGGGCTGGGATGAAAAACTGTTTTTT.

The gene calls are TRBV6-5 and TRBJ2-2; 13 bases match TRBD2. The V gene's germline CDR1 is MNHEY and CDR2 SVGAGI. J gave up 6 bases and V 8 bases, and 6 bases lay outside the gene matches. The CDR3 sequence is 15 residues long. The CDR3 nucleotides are TGTGCCAGCGGGGGGACTAGCGGGATGCCCGGGGAGCTGTTTTTT. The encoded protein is CASGGTSGMPGELFF.

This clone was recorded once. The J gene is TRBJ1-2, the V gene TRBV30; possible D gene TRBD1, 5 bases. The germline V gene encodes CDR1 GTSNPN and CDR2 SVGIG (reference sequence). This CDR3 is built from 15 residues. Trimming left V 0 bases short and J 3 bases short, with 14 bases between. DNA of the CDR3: TGTGCCTGGAGTGTAGGGGCTCCGCAAGACTATGGCTACACCTTC. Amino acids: CAWSVGAPQDYGYTF. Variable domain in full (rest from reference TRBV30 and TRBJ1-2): SQTIHQWPATLVQPVGSPLSLECTVEGTSNPNLYWYRQAAGRGLQLLFYSVGIGQISSEVPQNLSASRPQDRQFILSSKKLLLSDSGFYLCAWSVGAPQDYGYTFGSGTRLTVV.

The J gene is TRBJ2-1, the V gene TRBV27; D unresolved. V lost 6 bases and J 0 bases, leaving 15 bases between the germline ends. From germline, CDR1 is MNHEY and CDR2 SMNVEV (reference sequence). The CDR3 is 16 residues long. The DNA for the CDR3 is TGTGCCAGCAGGTATGAGAGCGCGAGCTCCTACAATGAGCAGTTCTTC. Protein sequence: CASRYESASSYNEQFF.

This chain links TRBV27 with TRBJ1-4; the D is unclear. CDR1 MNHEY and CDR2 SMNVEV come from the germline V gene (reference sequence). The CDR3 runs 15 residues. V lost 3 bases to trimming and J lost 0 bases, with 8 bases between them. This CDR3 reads CASSFRTATNEKLFF. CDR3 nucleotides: TGTGCCAGCAGTTTTCGGACTGCAACTAATGAAAAACTGTTTTTT. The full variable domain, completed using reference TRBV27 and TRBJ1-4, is EAQVTQNPRYLITVTGKKLTVTCSQNMNHEYMSWYRQDPGLGLRQIYYSMNVEVTDKGDVPEGYKVSRKEKRNFPLILESPSPNQTSLYFCASSFRTATNEKLFFGSGTQLSVL.

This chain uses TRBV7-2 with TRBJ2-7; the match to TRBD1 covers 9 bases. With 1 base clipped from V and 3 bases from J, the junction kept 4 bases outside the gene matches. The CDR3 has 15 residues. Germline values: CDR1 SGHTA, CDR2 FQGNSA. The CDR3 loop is CASSLVGQGDYEQYF. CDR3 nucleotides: TGTGCCAGCAGCTTAGTGGGACAGGGAGACTACGAGCAGTACTTC.